This entry lists 20 T cell receptor beta chains sequenced from one sample in a study of regulatory T cells in long-lasting Graves disease. As to time point: newly diagnosed GD, antithyroid drugs for less than 3 months. PBMC-derived RNA was used for the TCR library. Through Arm-PCR of CDR3 regions and iRepertoire HTBI primers, TCR beta libraries were built. TCRdb re-called the multiplex PCR reads with MiXCR, one entry per CDR3 protein. The repertoire holds hundreds of thousands of distinct CDR3 sequences, with roughly a sixth as singletons. The input for sequencing was peripheral blood mononuclear cells (PBMCs), taken at new diagnosis, from a patient treated with antithyroid drugs. Every receptor here comes from a female donor with Graves disease.

This clonotype was picked up many times. The DNA of the CDR3 is TGTGCCAGCACCGGGACAGGGAGGAGTGAAAAACTGTTTTTT. This encodes CASTGTGRSEKLFF. This chain joins TRBV12-3 or TRBV12-4 and TRBJ1-4; 9 bases are a match to TRBD1. This CDR3 comprises 14 residues. The ends lost 7 bases at V and 7 bases at J; junction bases unmatched: 7.

This clonotype was detected many times. The J gene is TRBJ2-7, the V gene TRBV30, with D perhaps matching TRBD2 (6 bases). There are 13 residues in the CDR3. Deletions cut 2 bases from V and 2 bases from J, with 10 bases between. Germline V CDR1 and CDR2: GTSNPN, SVGIG (reference sequence). CDR3 sequence reads: CAWSWREAYEQYF. In nucleotides, the CDR3 is TGTGCCTGGAGTTGGAGGGAGGCCTACGAGCAGTACTTC. Filled out from reference TRBV30 and TRBJ2-7, the complete variable domain reads SQTIHQWPATLVQPVGSPLSLECTVEGTSNPNLYWYRQAAGRGLQLLFYSVGIGQISSEVPQNLSASRPQDRQFILSSKKLLLSDSGFYLCAWSWREAYEQYFGPGTRLTVT.

This clonotype was seen ten or more times. The J gene is TRBJ2-1, the V gene TRBV11-2, with 7 nucleotides matching TRBD2. CDR1 SGHAT and CDR2 FQNNGV come from the germline V gene. The CDR3 is 14 amino acids. J gave up 7 bases and V 1 base, and 4 bases lay outside the gene matches. Here the CDR3 reads CASSLAREVNEQFF. The CDR3 DNA is TGTGCCAGCAGCTTAGCCCGGGAGGTTAATGAGCAGTTCTTC.

This clonotype was detected only a few times. The CDR3 does not close with the conserved phenylalanine or tryptophan, likely indicating a read error. The chain is built from TRBV12-3 or TRBV12-4 and TRBJ2-1, with 8 bases that match TRBD1. The CDR3 consists of 15 residues. V gave up 1 base and J gave up 4 bases; unmatched junction bases: 3. The CDR3: CASSLERQGYNEQFS. CDR3 nucleotides: TGTGCCAGCAGTTTAGAGAGACAGGGGTACAATGAGCAGTTCTCC.

As regards this clonotype: The CDR3 does not close with the conserved phenylalanine or tryptophan, likely indicating a read error. The chain combines TRBV5-1 with TRBJ1-1; 7 positions agree with TRBD1. V lost 4 bases and J lost 0; bases outside the gene matches: 12. Germline V gene data show CDR1 as SGHRS and CDR2 as YFSETQ. The CDR3 has 17 amino acids. Written as DNA, the CDR3 is TGCGCCAGCAGCACCACCGGGACAGTCGGCATGAACACTGAAGCTTTCTCT. Translated: CASSTTGTVGMNTEAFS.

The table lists this clonotype with many counts. The chain joins TRBV12-3 or TRBV12-4 to TRBJ2-1; 7 positions match TRBD2. The CDR3 is 15 residues long. Losses at the gene ends were 6 bases for V and 4 bases for J; bases not matched to a gene: 9. The CDR3 coding sequence is TGTGCCAGCAGCGTCATCAGCGGGAATTACAATGAGCAGTTCTTC. Residues: CASSVISGNYNEQFF.

This clonotype was recorded a few times. The chain joins TRBV4-1 to TRBJ1-2, with a possible D match to TRBD1 (6 bases). The V gene's germline CDR1 is MGHRA and CDR2 YSYEKL. This CDR3 contains 14 residues. The V gene lost 1 base and the J gene lost 4 bases, with 10 bases spanning the gap. The CDR3 nucleotides read TGCGCCAGCAGCCAAGGTAGACAGGCCTATGGCTACACCTTC. It encodes CASSQGRQAYGYTF.

The chain recombines TRBV9 with TRBJ1-6, with 8 bases matching TRBD1. The CDR3 length is 15 residues. Trimming removed 0 bases from V and 9 bases from J; junction bases left unmatched: 5. Per germline, CDR1 SGDLS and CDR2 YYNGEE. CDR3 residues: CASSVEGQGLSPLHF. CDR3 sequence (DNA): TGTGCCAGCAGCGTAGAAGGACAGGGACTTTCACCCCTCCACTTT.

This clonotype has ten or more counts. The J gene is TRBJ2-1, the V gene TRBV11-2, with 11 bases fitting TRBD2. Germline-derived CDR1 and CDR2 are SGHAT and FQNNGV. This CDR3 spans 13 amino acids. J lost 6 bases, V lost 7 bases, and 2 bases had no gene match. The CDR3 sequence is CASKTSGGNEQFF. CDR3 DNA sequence: TGTGCCAGCAAAACTAGCGGGGGCAATGAGCAGTTCTTC.

This clonotype was counted only a few times. In DNA, the CDR3 is TGTGCCAGCAGTTACGTTCCGGGACAGGGGGCGAGCTACACCTTC. Translating it yields CASSYVPGQGASYTF. The chain has TRBV6-9 and TRBJ1-2; 12 nucleotides align to TRBD1. J gave up 9 bases and V 3 bases, and 8 bases lay outside the gene matches. The CDR3 covers 15 residues. Germline assignment: CDR1 MNHGY and CDR2 SVAAGI.

At least ten counts were recorded for this clonotype. The rearrangement links TRBV6-1 to TRBJ1-5, with D unresolved. Trimming removed 6 bases at V and 0 bases at J, with 12 bases between. Germline V lookup: CDR1 MNHNS, CDR2 SASEGT. This CDR3 has 15 residues. CDR3 nucleotide sequence: TGTGCCAGCAGCGTCCATGGATATAGCAATCAGCCCCAGCATTTT. It yields the protein CASSVHGYSNQPQHF.

Concerning this clonotype itself: One base away lies a much larger clone, so this may be a sequencing read error. The V gene is TRBV30, the J gene TRBJ2-5, with D perhaps matching TRBD1 (5 bases). CDR1 GTSNPN and CDR2 SVGIG come from the germline V gene (reference sequence). This CDR3 spans 13 amino acids. V was trimmed by 2 bases and J by 10 bases, leaving 17 bases between them. CDR3 region: CAWSIGVERGQYF. CDR3 DNA: TGTGCCTGGAGTATAGGGGTAGAACGAGGCCAGTACTTC.

This clonotype was seen a handful of times. The DNA for the CDR3 is TGTGCCAGCAGTTACGGGACTAGGAGCCACGAGCAGTACTTC. It encodes CASSYGTRSHEQYF. This sequence joins TRBV6-9 and TRBJ2-7, with 8 nucleotides matching TRBD2. The CDR3 is 14 amino acids. Germline assignment: CDR1 MNHGY and CDR2 SVAAGI. V shed 3 bases and J 5 bases; nucleotides not matched to a gene: 6.

This clonotype was seen repeatedly, ten times or more. The genes are TRBV5-1 and TRBJ2-1; possibly TRBD2 for D (5 bases). V dropped 3 bases and J dropped 0 bases, with 10 bases sitting between them. The CDR3 runs to 15 residues. Germline CDR1 reads SGHRS; CDR2 reads YFSETQ. CDR3 sequence: CASSWELSSYNEQFF. The CDR3 nucleotides read TGCGCCAGCAGCTGGGAGCTTAGCTCCTACAATGAGCAGTTCTTC.

This clonotype was counted between two and nine times. A much bigger clone sits one base away, suggesting this may be a read error. V usage is TRBV11-2 and J usage is TRBJ2-1; 9 bases agree with TRBD2. The CDR3 extends over 16 amino acids. V was clipped by 8 bases and J by 4 bases; unmatched bases: 12. The germline CDR1 and CDR2 sequences are SGHAT and FQNNGV. The CDR3 here is CASGPLAGAYYNEQFF. The CDR3 region has the DNA TGTGCCAGCGGCCCGTTAGCGGGGGCCTATTACAATGAGCAGTTCTTC.

V and J are TRBV6-1 and TRBJ1-2, with TRBD1 matching over 10 bases. Germline assignment: CDR1 MNHNS and CDR2 SASEGT. There are 13 residues in the CDR3. The V gene end was trimmed by 7 bases and the J gene end by 4 bases; junction bases not matched to a gene: 3. The CDR3 nucleotides are TGTGCCAGCATACGGACAGGGGGCTATGGCTACACCTTC. Translation gives CASIRTGGYGYTF.

In this sample, this clonotype turned up many times. The chain joins TRBV20-1 to TRBJ2-7; D remains unclear. Deletions cut 2 bases from V and 7 bases from J, with 15 bases between. CDR1 and CDR2 (germline): DFQATT, SNEGSKA (reference sequence). CDR3 length: 13 residues. The CDR3 sequence is CSARPQIDPEQYF. In nucleotides, the CDR3 is TGCAGTGCTAGACCACAGATAGATCCGGAGCAGTACTTC.

This clonotype came up many times. This rearrangement joins TRBV5-1 to TRBJ2-1; D not certain. CDR3 size: 17 residues. The germline gives CDR1 SGHRS, CDR2 YFSETQ. Trimming cost V 1 base and J 2 bases, with 16 bases left between them. CDR3: CASSLLPMTATYNEQFF. The DNA of the CDR3 is TGCGCCAGCAGCTTGCTCCCCATGACCGCGACCTACAATGAGCAGTTCTTC.

This clonotype was recorded many times. J is TRBJ1-1 and V is TRBV28; D not certain. Trimming stripped 7 bases from V and 5 bases from J, with 8 bases between. This CDR3 is 11 amino acids long. Germline loops: CDR1 MDHEN, CDR2 SYDVKM. The CDR3 region is CASIIGTEAFF. The CDR3 nucleotides are TGTGCCAGCATTATTGGGACTGAAGCTTTCTTT.

This clonotype was seen ten or more times. The gene calls are TRBV28 and TRBJ2-5; 10 nucleotides align to TRBD1. CDR3 length equals 16 residues. Losses at the gene ends were 6 bases for V and 7 bases for J; bases not matched to a gene: 14. Germline assignment: CDR1 MDHEN and CDR2 SYDVKM. The CDR3 loop reads CASSSVRQGALVTQYF. The CDR3 DNA follows: TGTGCCAGCAGCTCCGTTCGACAGGGGGCCCTTGTGACCCAGTACTTC.